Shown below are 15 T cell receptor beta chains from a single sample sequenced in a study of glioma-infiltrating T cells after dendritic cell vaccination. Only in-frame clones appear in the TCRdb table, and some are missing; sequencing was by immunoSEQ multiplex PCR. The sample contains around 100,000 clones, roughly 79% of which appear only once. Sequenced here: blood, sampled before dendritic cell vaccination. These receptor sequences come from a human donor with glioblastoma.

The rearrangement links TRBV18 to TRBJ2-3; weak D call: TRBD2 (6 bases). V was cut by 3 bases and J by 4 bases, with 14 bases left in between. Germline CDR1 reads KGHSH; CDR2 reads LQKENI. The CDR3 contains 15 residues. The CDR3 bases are TGTGCCAGCTCACCTGGGACTCGAGGCCCAGATACGCAGTATTTT. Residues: CASSPGTRGPDTQYF.

The CDR3 is CASSSRDRVRDEQFF. DNA for the CDR3: TGTGCCAGCAGTTCCCGGGACAGGGTAAGGGATGAGCAGTTCTTC. This rearrangement joins TRBV7-9 to TRBJ2-1, with 9 bases matching TRBD1. V trimming: 6 bases; J trimming: 8 bases; junction bases outside the gene matches: 11. The CDR3 sequence is 15 residues long. Germline V gene sequence: CDR1 SEHNR, CDR2 FQNEAQ (reference sequence).

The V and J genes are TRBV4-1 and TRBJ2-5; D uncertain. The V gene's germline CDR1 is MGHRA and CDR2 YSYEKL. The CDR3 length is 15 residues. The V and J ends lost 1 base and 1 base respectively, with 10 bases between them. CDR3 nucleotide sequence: TGCGCCAGCAGCCAAGGAGCGAACCCCCAAGAGACCCAGTACTTC. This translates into CASSQGANPQETQYF.

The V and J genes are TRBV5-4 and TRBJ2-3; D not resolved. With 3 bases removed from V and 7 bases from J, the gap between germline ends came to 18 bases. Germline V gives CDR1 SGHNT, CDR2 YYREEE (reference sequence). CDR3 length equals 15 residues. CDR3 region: CASSSTIYPTNTQYF. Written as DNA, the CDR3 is TGTGCCAGCAGCTCGACAATTTACCCCACCAATACGCAGTATTTT.

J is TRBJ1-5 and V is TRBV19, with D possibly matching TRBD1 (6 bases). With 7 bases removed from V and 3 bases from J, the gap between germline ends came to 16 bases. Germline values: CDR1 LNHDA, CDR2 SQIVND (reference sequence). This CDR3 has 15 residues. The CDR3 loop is CASISRGANNQPQHF. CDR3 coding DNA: TGTGCCAGTATCTCTCGGGGGGCCAACAATCAGCCCCAGCATTTT.

As DNA, the CDR3 is TGTGCTAGTGGGCCCAGGGGGAACACCGGGGAGCTGTTTTTT. It translates to CASGPRGNTGELFF. This chain uses TRBV12-5 with TRBJ2-2; D perhaps matches TRBD1 (6 bases). With 6 bases removed from V and 1 base from J, the gap between germline ends came to 9 bases. The CDR3 consists of 14 residues. Per germline, CDR1 LGHNT and CDR2 FRNRAP. Filled out from reference TRBV12-5 and TRBJ2-2, the complete variable domain reads DARVTQTPRHKVTEMGQEVTMRCQPILGHNTVFWYRQTMMQGLELLAYFRNRAPLDDSGMPKDRFSAEMPDATLATLKIQPSEPRDSAVYFCASGPRGNTGELFFGEGSRLTVL.

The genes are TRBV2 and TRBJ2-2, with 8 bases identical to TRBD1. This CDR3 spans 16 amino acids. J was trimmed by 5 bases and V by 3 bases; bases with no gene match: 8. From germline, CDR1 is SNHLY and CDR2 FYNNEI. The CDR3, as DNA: TGTGCCAGCAGTGACCCGTGGACAGGGCGGACCGGGGAGCTGTTTTTT. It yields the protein CASSDPWTGRTGELFF.

The CDR3 nucleotides are TGCGCCAGCAGCGTTAACCCCCGGGTCCAAGAGACCCAGTACTTC. It is translated as CASSVNPRVQETQYF. The rearrangement joins TRBV5-1 to TRBJ2-5; D is ambiguous. V was pared by 4 bases and J by 1 base, with 14 bases between. Looked up from germline, CDR1 is SGHRS and CDR2 is YFSETQ. The length of the CDR3 is 15 residues.

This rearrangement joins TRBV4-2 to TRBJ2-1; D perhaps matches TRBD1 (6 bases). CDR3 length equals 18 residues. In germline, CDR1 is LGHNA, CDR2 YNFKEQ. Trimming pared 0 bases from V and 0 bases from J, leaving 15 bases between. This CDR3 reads CASSQDIWGPSSYNEQFF. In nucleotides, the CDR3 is TGTGCCAGCAGCCAAGATATTTGGGGGCCTAGCTCCTACAATGAGCAGTTCTTC.

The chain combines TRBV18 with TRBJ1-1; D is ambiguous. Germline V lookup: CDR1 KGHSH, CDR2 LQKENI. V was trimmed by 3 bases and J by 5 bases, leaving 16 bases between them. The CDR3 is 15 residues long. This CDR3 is CASSPRGFQETEAFF. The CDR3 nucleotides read TGTGCCAGCTCACCGCGAGGGTTTCAGGAGACTGAAGCTTTCTTT.

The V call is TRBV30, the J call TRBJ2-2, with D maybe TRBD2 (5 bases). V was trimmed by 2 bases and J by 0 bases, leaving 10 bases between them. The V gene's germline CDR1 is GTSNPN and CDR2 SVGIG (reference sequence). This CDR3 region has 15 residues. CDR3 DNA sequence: TGTGCCTGGAGTCGGGGAGAGACGAACACCGGGGAGCTGTTTTTT. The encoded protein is CAWSRGETNTGELFF.

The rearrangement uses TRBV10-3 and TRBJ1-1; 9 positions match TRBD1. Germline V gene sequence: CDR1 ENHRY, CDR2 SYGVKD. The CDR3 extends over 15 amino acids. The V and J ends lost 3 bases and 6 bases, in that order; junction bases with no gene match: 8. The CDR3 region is CAISENRGPAAEAFF. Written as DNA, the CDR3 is TGTGCCATCAGTGAAAACAGGGGGCCGGCCGCTGAAGCTTTCTTT.

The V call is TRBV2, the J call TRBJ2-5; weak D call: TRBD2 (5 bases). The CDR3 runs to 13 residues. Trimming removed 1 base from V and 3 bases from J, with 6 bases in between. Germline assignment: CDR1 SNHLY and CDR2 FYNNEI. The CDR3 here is CASSEEEEETQYF. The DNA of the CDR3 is TGTGCCAGCAGTGAAGAGGAGGAAGAGACCCAGTACTTC. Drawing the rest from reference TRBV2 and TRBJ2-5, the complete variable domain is EPEVTQTPSHQVTQMGQEVILRCVPISNHLYFYWYRQILGQKVEFLVSFYNNEISEKSEIFDDQFSVERPDGSNFTLKIRSTKLEDSAMYFCASSEEEEETQYFGPGTRLLVL.

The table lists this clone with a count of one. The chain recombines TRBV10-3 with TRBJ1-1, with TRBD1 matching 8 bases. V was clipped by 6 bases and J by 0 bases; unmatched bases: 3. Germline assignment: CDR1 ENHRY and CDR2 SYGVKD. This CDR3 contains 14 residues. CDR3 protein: CAIRRDRLNTEAFF. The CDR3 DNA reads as TGTGCCATCAGGAGGGACAGGTTGAACACTGAAGCTTTCTTT.

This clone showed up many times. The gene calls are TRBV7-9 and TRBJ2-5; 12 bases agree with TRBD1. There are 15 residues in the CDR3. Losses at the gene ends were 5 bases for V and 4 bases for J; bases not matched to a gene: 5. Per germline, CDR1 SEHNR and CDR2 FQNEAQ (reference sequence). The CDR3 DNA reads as TGTGCCAGCAGCAAGGGACAGGGGGCTACAGAGACCCAGTACTTC. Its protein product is CASSKGQGATETQYF.